Listed below are T cell receptor beta chains from one sample, sequenced in a study of cytomegalovirus exposure and HLA in healthy donors. TCRdb's table, derived via immunoSEQ multiplex PCR, lists solely in-frame clones and lacks some. The table lists approximately 150,000 clones, roughly 80% of them singletons, with roughly 2% in the top ten. The specimen was PBMCs. The receptors originated from a human donor in good health. CDR3s include the opening cysteine and the closing phenylalanine or tryptophan. The order of the fields is D gene, V gene, clone size, J gene, CDR3 protein, CDR3 DNA. The D gene is left open where the match is weak. Rows give clone size only sometimes, using once, few, many, or a class for an expanded clone.

.	TRBV19	.	TRBJ1-5	CASKGGNLNQPQHF	TGTGCCAGTAAAGGGGGAAATCTCAATCAGCCCCAGCATTTT
.	TRBV27	.	TRBJ1-5	CASSLRGSSNQPQHF	TGTGCCAGCAGTTTACGCGGGTCGAGCAATCAGCCCCAGCATTTT
TRBD2	TRBV11-2	.	TRBJ2-2	CASSFTGREGGELFF	TGTGCCAGCAGCTTCACGGGTCGGGAGGGAGGGGAGCTGTTTTTT
.	TRBV5-1	.	TRBJ1-3	CASSLGQRGNTIYF	TGCGCCAGCAGCTTGGGACAAAGAGGAAACACCATATATTTT
TRBD2	TRBV7-9	once	TRBJ2-3	CASSLSGAITDTQYF	TGTGCCAGCAGCTTAAGCGGGGCGATCACAGATACGCAGTATTTT
TRBD1	TRBV4-1	.	TRBJ2-5	CASRRQGQETQYF	TGCGCCAGCAGAAGACAGGGGCAAGAGACCCAGTACTTC
.	TRBV5-1	once	TRBJ2-5	CASSLARGETLYF	TGCGCCAGCAGCTTGGCCAGGGGAGAGACCCTGTACTTC
.	TRBV5-1	.	TRBJ1-3	CASSYGQLSGNTIYF	TGCGCCAGCAGCTACGGACAGCTTTCTGGAAACACCATATATTTT
.	TRBV4-3	.	TRBJ1-2	CASSQDRGYHGYTF	TGCGCCAGCAGCCAAGATCGGGGTTACCATGGCTACACCTTC
.	TRBV19	.	TRBJ1-1	CASSINSYRTNTEAFF	TGTGCCAGTAGTATAAATAGCTACAGGACGAACACTGAAGCTTTCTTT
.	TRBV6-5	.	TRBJ1-5	CASSGGFAQPQHF	TGTGCCAGCAGTGGAGGGTTTGCTCAGCCCCAGCATTTT
.	TRBV2	.	TRBJ1-1	CASSNSDGAKGHTEAFF	TGTGCCAGCAGCAACAGCGATGGGGCTAAAGGTCACACTGAAGCTTTCTTT
TRBD1	TRBV7-2	.	TRBJ1-5	CASSLTGTGSGQPQHF	TGTGCCAGCAGCTTGACCGGGACAGGGTCTGGGCAGCCCCAGCATTTT
.	TRBV12-5	.	TRBJ1-2	CASGARNNRARGYTF	TGTGCTAGTGGTGCCCGGAACAACAGGGCAAGGGGCTACACCTTC
TRBD1	TRBV14	once	TRBJ2-2	CASSQRGGTGAGELFF	TGTGCCAGCAGCCAGCGAGGGGGGACAGGGGCCGGGGAGCTGTTTTTT
.	TRBV6-6	few	TRBJ1-4	CASSYFAATNEKLFF	TGTGCCAGCAGTTACTTCGCAGCAACTAATGAAAAACTGTTTTTT
TRBD2	TRBV6-5	.	TRBJ2-7	CASSYPSGELSEQYF	TGTGCCAGCAGTTACCCTAGCGGGGAGCTGAGCGAGCAGTACTTC
.	TRBV5-1	.	TRBJ2-3	CASSSTFGTSTDTQYF	TGCGCCAGCAGCTCAACGTTCGGGACATCCACAGATACGCAGTATTTT
.	TRBV7-9	.	TRBJ2-5	CATKTYTGETQYF	TGTGCCACCAAGACCTACACGGGAGAGACCCAGTACTTC
.	TRBV6-5	.	TRBJ1-1	CASSYSPAGGEAFF	TGTGCCAGCAGTTACTCCCCCGCGGGTGGTGAAGCTTTCTTT
TRBD2	TRBV7-6	.	TRBJ2-1	CASSRQLAGGINEQFF	TGTGCCAGCAGCCGTCAACTAGCGGGGGGGATCAATGAGCAGTTCTTC
TRBD2	TRBV4-3	once	TRBJ2-5	CASSQDYSGGVIETQYF	TGCGCCAGCAGCCAAGATTACAGCGGGGGGGTTATAGAGACCCAGTACTTC
.	TRBV9	few	TRBJ2-7	CASSVSSSAYPYEQYF	TGTGCCAGCAGCGTATCTTCTAGCGCATATCCCTACGAGCAGTACTTC
.	TRBV7-8	once	TRBJ1-5	CASSSLGGAGQPQHF	TGTGCCAGCAGCTCCCTCGGGGGGGCTGGGCAGCCCCAGCATTTT
.	TRBV10-3	.	TRBJ1-1	CAISESMRQITEAFF	TGTGCCATCAGTGAGTCGATGCGGCAGATTACTGAAGCTTTCTTT
.	TRBV27	.	TRBJ1-2	CASSFIGGSTTNYGYTF	TGTGCCAGCAGTTTTATTGGGGGGTCAACAACTAACTATGGCTACACCTTC
TRBD1	TRBV5-1	.	TRBJ2-3	CASSLATGAGTNTQYF	TGCGCCAGCAGCTTGGCCACAGGGGCTGGCACAAATACGCAGTATTTT
.	TRBV6-6	.	TRBJ1-2	CASSYSQPGDYGYTF	TGTGCCAGCAGTTACTCCCAACCGGGTGACTATGGCTACACCTTC
.	TRBV7-9	.	TRBJ2-1	CASSLAAAIYNEQFF	TGTGCCAGCAGCCTGGCGGCTGCGATATACAATGAGCAGTTCTTC
.	TRBV5-4	few	TRBJ1-2	CASSLYSNYGYTF	TGTGCCAGCAGCTTGTACAGCAACTATGGCTACACCTTC
.	TRBV5-5	.	TRBJ1-2	CASSSPGTSYTF	TGTGCCAGCAGCTCCCCCGGGACTTCCTACACCTTC
.	TRBV5-1	.	TRBJ1-1	CASSFAAGEGGRKAFF	TGCGCCAGCAGCTTCGCGGCGGGCGAGGGTGGGAGAAAAGCTTTCTTT
TRBD1	TRBV27	.	TRBJ2-2	CASSFQGASNTGELFF	TGTGCCAGCAGTTTCCAGGGGGCGTCGAACACCGGGGAGCTGTTTTTT
.	TRBV2	.	TRBJ2-1	CARGRLRNEQFF	TGTGCCAGGGGCAGGCTCCGGAATGAGCAGTTCTTC
.	TRBV19	few	TRBJ1-5	CASRVAGVNQPQHF	TGTGCCAGTAGGGTCGCGGGGGTCAATCAGCCCCAGCATTTT
.	TRBV19	.	TRBJ1-1	CASSMGTFGTLNTEAFF	TGTGCCAGTAGTATGGGAACTTTTGGGACACTCAACACTGAAGCTTTCTTT
TRBD1	TRBV10-3	.	TRBJ2-1	CAIRSGQEAYNEQFF	TGTGCCATCAGATCCGGACAGGAGGCCTACAATGAGCAGTTCTTC